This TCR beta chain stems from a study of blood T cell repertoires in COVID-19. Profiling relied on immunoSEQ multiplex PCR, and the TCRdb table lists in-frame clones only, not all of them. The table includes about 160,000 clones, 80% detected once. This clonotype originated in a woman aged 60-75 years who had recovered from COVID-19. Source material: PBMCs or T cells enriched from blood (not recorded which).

DNA for the CDR3: TGTGCCAGCTCACCACTTAATAACAGGGAGGGGAACTCACCCCTCCACTTT. Protein sequence: CASSPLNNREGNSPLHF. The chain is built from TRBV18 and TRBJ1-6; D might be TRBD1 (6 bases). The CDR3 is made up of 17 amino acids. V dropped 1 base and J dropped 10 bases, with 20 bases sitting between them. Germline V gene data show CDR1 as KGHSH and CDR2 as LQKENI.